Reported below is one T cell receptor (beta chain). The CDR3 has 15 amino acids. In germline, CDR1 is SNHLY, CDR2 FYNNEI. J lost 1 base, V lost 5 bases, and 4 bases had no gene match. The repertoire was sequenced with immunoSEQ multiplex PCR; TCRdb's copy has only in-frame clones and lacks some. Found here are tens of thousands of clones, approximately 77% of them singletons; the top ten hold approximately 30%. This sample stems from a study of blood T cell repertoires in COVID-19. Whole-study context: The cDNA or gDNA used as material had been derived from T cells, B-cell-depleted T cells, or PBMCs.

The TCR sequence derives from a human donor in a cohort sampled during active COVID-19. The chain has TRBV2 and TRBJ1-5; 8 positions match TRBD1. Sequenced material: peripheral blood. CDR3 in amino acids: CASSRQGLSNQPQHF. The CDR3 DNA sequence: TGTGCCAGCAGTCGACAGGGGCTAAGCAATCAGCCCCAGCATTTT.